The 6 T cell receptor beta chains below all came from one sample that was sequenced in a study of blood T cell repertoires in COVID-19. Measured with immunoSEQ multiplex PCR; TCRdb has only the in-frame clones, and not every one. This sample has approximately 210,000 clones, with about 83% found just once. Sequencing was done on a sample of peripheral blood. The receptors derive from a woman in her forties or fifties with active or convalescent COVID-19.

The V gene is TRBV29-1, the J gene TRBJ1-4; 9 bases align to TRBD1. The CDR3 extends over 15 amino acids. Germline assignment: CDR1 SQVTM and CDR2 ANQGSEA. The ends lost 4 bases at V and 4 bases at J; junction bases unmatched: 7. In nucleotides, the CDR3 is TGCAGCGTTGTCTCAGACAGGGGGTTTAATGAAAAACTGTTTTTT. It encodes CSVVSDRGFNEKLFF.

Points on this clone: This same CDR3 is encoded by further DNA sequences in the sample. This chain connects TRBV2 to TRBJ1-5; possibly TRBD1 for D (5 bases). The CDR3 covers 14 residues. Trimming took off 4 bases at V and 1 base at J, with 8 bases between the two ends. Germline CDR1 reads SNHLY; CDR2 reads FYNNEI. The CDR3 nucleotides read TGTGCCAGCAGTGTGGGGGGGAGCAATCAGCCCCAGCATTTT. Residues: CASSVGGSNQPQHF.

This sequence joins TRBV6-5 and TRBJ2-1, with D maybe TRBD2 (6 bases). CDR1 is MNHEY and CDR2 is SVGAGI in the germline V gene. The CDR3 spans 13 residues. V was clipped by 11 bases and J by 3 bases, with 14 bases between them. CDR3: CAACRGNYNEQFF. CDR3 DNA: TGTGCCGCCTGTCGGGGGAACTACAATGAGCAGTTCTTC.

The chain carries TRBV5-6 and TRBJ2-1, with 8 bases identical to TRBD2. Unmatched junction bases numbered 7, after V lost 0 bases and J lost 2 bases. Germline assignment: CDR1 SGHDT and CDR2 YYEEEE. The CDR3 is made up of 17 amino acids. The CDR3 here is CASSLEGVGRAYNEQFF. CDR3 nucleotide sequence: TGTGCCAGCAGCTTGGAAGGGGTCGGGAGGGCCTACAATGAGCAGTTCTTC.

The chain couples TRBV5-1 to TRBJ1-4, with a weak D call TRBD1 (6 bases). Germline loops: CDR1 SGHRS, CDR2 YFSETQ. V lost 0 bases and J 8 bases, leaving 11 bases between the germline ends. The CDR3 consists of 14 residues. CDR3 in amino acids: CASSLEGGREKLFF. In DNA, the CDR3 is TGCGCCAGCAGCTTGGAAGGGGGAAGAGAAAAACTGTTTTTT.

This chain links TRBV7-2 with TRBJ1-2; the match to TRBD1 covers 9 bases. The trim removed 5 bases at V and 8 bases at J, leaving 15 bases unmatched. In germline, CDR1 is SGHTA, CDR2 FQGNSA. CDR3 length: 16 amino acids. CDR3 residues: CASSPRGGDRVTGYTF. Written as DNA, the CDR3 is TGTGCCAGCAGCCCTAGGGGGGGGGACAGGGTGACCGGCTACACCTTC.